The 17 T cell receptor beta chains below all came from one sample that was sequenced in a study of shared clonotypes between healthy human individuals. The data were produced by immunoSEQ multiplex PCR, yet TCRdb's version contains in-frame clones alone and is incomplete. This sample has 1.5 million to 2.5 million clones, with roughly 94% found just once. CD8 cells regarded as naive lacked CD45RO, were positively chosen for CCR7, and omitted terminally differentiated effector memory CD45RA+ cells. Material: naive CD8+ T cells sorted from blood. These receptors originate from a man between 18 and 29 years old in good health.

This clone was seen once. This chain connects TRBV28 to TRBJ1-5, with 9 bases identical to TRBD1. V was pared by 3 bases and J by 7 bases, with 7 bases of the junction left unmatched. Germline V gene data show CDR1 as MDHEN and CDR2 as SYDVKM. The CDR3 is 15 amino acids. The CDR3 DNA reads TGTGCCAGCAGTTTCCGGACAGGGGTCCCCCAGCCCCAGCATTTT. Translating gives CASSFRTGVPQPQHF.

The chain carries TRBV7-9 and TRBJ1-1; the D is unclear. CDR1 and CDR2 from the germline V gene are SEHNR and FQNEAQ (reference sequence). With 5 bases removed from V and 11 bases from J, the gap between germline ends came to 15 bases. The CDR3 is made up of 12 amino acids. Here the CDR3 reads CASSPGEGDAFF. DNA of the CDR3: TGTGCCAGCAGCCCCGGGGAGGGAGACGCTTTCTTT.

This chain uses TRBV7-8 with TRBJ2-7, with 8 bases lining up with TRBD1. Trimming at V came to 2 bases and at J to 2 bases, leaving 5 bases not matched to a gene. CDR1 and CDR2 from the germline V gene are SGHVS and FQNEAQ. The CDR3 extends over 15 amino acids. The CDR3 here is CASSLRRDRTYEQYF. The CDR3 nucleotides read TGTGCCAGCAGCTTAAGACGGGACAGGACCTACGAGCAGTACTTC.

The chain carries TRBV25-1 and TRBJ2-3; unclear D gene. Trimming cost V 0 bases and J 4 bases, with 14 bases left between them. This CDR3 has 16 amino acids. Germline values: CDR1 MGHDK, CDR2 SYGVNS. The CDR3 is CASSEYKGPWADTQYF. Written as DNA, the CDR3 is TGTGCCAGCAGTGAATATAAGGGTCCTTGGGCAGATACGCAGTATTTT.

This chain links TRBV4-3 with TRBJ2-3; 7 nucleotides agree with TRBD1. CDR1 is LGHNA, CDR2 YSLEER, per germline. V lost 1 base to trimming and J lost 0 bases; unmatched junction nucleotides: 10. The CDR3 is 18 residues long. CDR3 DNA sequence: TGCGCCAGCAGCCAAGGACCCCTCGGGACAGCTAGCACAGATACGCAGTATTTT. Amino acid sequence: CASSQGPLGTASTDTQYF.

This chain joins TRBV7-9 and TRBJ1-1; D gene uncertain. The CDR3 covers 17 residues. Per germline, CDR1 SEHNR and CDR2 FQNEAQ (reference sequence). V gave up 0 bases and J gave up 1 base, with 15 bases separating them. The DNA for the CDR3 is TGTGCCAGCAGCTTAGCGCTAAGTGGCGGGGAGAACACTGAAGCTTTCTTT. This gives the protein CASSLALSGGENTEAFF.

Comments on this clone: The identical CDR3 is also encoded by other nucleotide sequences in the sample. The chain combines TRBV7-9 with TRBJ1-1, with D hard to call. Per the germline V gene, CDR1 is SEHNR and CDR2 is FQNEAQ (reference sequence). Trimming left V 4 bases short and J 1 base short, with 4 bases between. The CDR3 is 12 residues long. Here the CDR3 DNA reads TGTGCCAGCAGCTCAGAGAACACTGAAGCTTTCTTT. This sequence encodes CASSSENTEAFF.

The rearrangement joins TRBV5-4 to TRBJ2-7; D gene uncertain. Trimming removed 1 base at V and 5 bases at J, with 10 bases between. The length of the CDR3 is 13 residues. The germline CDR1 and CDR2 sequences are SGHNT and YYREEE (reference sequence). CDR3 amino acids: CASSLILADEQYF. CDR3 nucleotide sequence: TGTGCCAGCAGCTTGATCCTTGCGGACGAGCAGTACTTC.

This chain uses TRBV6-5 with TRBJ2-3; D uncertain. There are 14 residues in the CDR3. CDR1 is MNHEY and CDR2 is SVGAGI in the germline V gene. V was shortened by 4 bases and J by 6 bases, with 14 bases between the two germline ends. CDR3 sequence reads: CASSWAVGGDTQYF. CDR3 nucleotides: TGTGCCAGCAGTTGGGCGGTGGGCGGCGATACGCAGTATTTT.

This clone appeared a single time. The chain employs TRBV11-2 and TRBJ2-3; 9 bases align to TRBD2. V dropped 1 base and J dropped 0; count of bases not matched to a gene: 5. This CDR3 is built from 17 residues. The V gene's germline CDR1 is SGHAT and CDR2 FQNNGV. The DNA for the CDR3 is TGTGCCAGCAGCTTAGGCTGGCTAGCGGGGAGCACAGATACGCAGTATTTT. Protein sequence: CASSLGWLAGSTDTQYF. The variable domain in full, with the rest retrieved from reference TRBV11-2 and TRBJ2-3, is EAGVAQSPRYKIIEKRQSVAFWCNPISGHATLYWYQQILGQGPKLLIQFQNNGVVDDSQLPKDRFSAERLKGVDSTLKIQPAKLEDSAVYLCASSLGWLAGSTDTQYFGPGTRLTVL.

Comments on this clone: This sample includes further DNA sequences coding for the same CDR3. The CDR3 bases are TGTGCCTGGAGTGTATCCCCTAACTATGGCTACACCTTC. Translated: CAWSVSPNYGYTF. The rearrangement joins TRBV30 to TRBJ1-2; D is undetermined. V was trimmed by 0 bases and J by 0 bases, leaving 5 bases between them. The germline V gene encodes CDR1 GTSNPN and CDR2 SVGIG (reference sequence). CDR3 length equals 13 residues.

This clone appeared a single time. The CDR3 sequence: CASSFGQDHTGELFF. CDR3 bases: TGTGCCAGCAGCTTTGGACAGGATCACACCGGGGAGCTGTTTTTT. The V and J genes are TRBV7-8 and TRBJ2-2; 7 nucleotides line up with TRBD1. Germline V lookup: CDR1 SGHVS, CDR2 FQNEAQ. With 3 bases clipped from V and 3 bases from J, the junction kept 4 bases outside the gene matches. This CDR3 contains 15 residues.

This chain connects TRBV5-1 to TRBJ2-2; D unresolved. Germline V gene lookup returns CDR1 SGHRS and CDR2 YFSETQ. Trimming stripped 4 bases from V and 0 bases from J, with 13 bases between. This CDR3 region has 16 residues. This CDR3 is CASSPIASANTGELFF. CDR3 bases: TGCGCCAGCAGCCCAATTGCATCTGCGAACACCGGGGAGCTGTTTTTT. Complete variable domain (other parts from reference TRBV5-1 and TRBJ2-2): KAGVTQTPRYLIKTRGQQVTLSCSPISGHRSVSWYQQTPGQGLQFLFEYFSETQRNKGNFPGRFSGRQFSNSRSEMNVSTLELGDSALYLCASSPIASANTGELFFGEGSRLTVL.

The chain links TRBV11-2 to TRBJ2-2; D is perhaps TRBD2 (5 bases). V was shortened by 8 bases and J by 5 bases, with 15 bases between the two germline ends. CDR3 length: 14 residues. Germline V gene sequence: CDR1 SGHAT, CDR2 FQNNGV. This chain's CDR3 is CASGLLRGTGELFF. The CDR3, as DNA: TGTGCCAGCGGACTCCTCAGAGGGACCGGGGAGCTGTTTTTT.

In the case of this clone: Other DNA variants within this sample encode the same CDR3. V is TRBV27 and J is TRBJ2-7, with 12 bases matching TRBD2. Germline-derived CDR1 and CDR2 are MNHEY and SMNVEV (reference sequence). The J segment lost 2 bases and the V segment lost 5 bases, leaving 4 bases of the junction unmatched. The CDR3 is made up of 15 amino acids. CDR3 protein: CASSPRTSGTYEQYF. The CDR3 coding sequence is TGTGCCAGCAGTCCCCGGACTAGCGGGACCTACGAGCAGTACTTC.

The chain is built from TRBV4-3 and TRBJ2-7; D may be TRBD2 (6 bases). Germline V gives CDR1 LGHNA, CDR2 YSLEER. Trimming removed 1 base at V and 5 bases at J, with 15 bases between. The CDR3 loop spans 15 amino acids. The chain's CDR3 is CASSQVMGGRHEQYF. CDR3 DNA sequence: TGCGCCAGCAGCCAAGTTATGGGAGGACGCCACGAGCAGTACTTC.

The chain is built from TRBV2 and TRBJ2-5; D is undetermined. The CDR3 totals 10 residues. The germline V and J ends were trimmed by 7 bases and 5 bases, with 5 bases remaining between them. CDR1 is SNHLY, CDR2 FYNNEI, per germline. The chain's CDR3 is CASTSETQYF. DNA for the CDR3: TGTGCCAGCACTTCTGAGACCCAGTACTTC.